This T cell receptor beta chain was retrieved from a study of cytomegalovirus exposure and HLA in healthy donors. General study results and limits: Many donors carried some public TCRs, although rarity characterized most TCR sequences. Sequences of the TCR beta chain were said to predict the HLA-A and HLA-B alleles of most subjects accurately. Associated with cytomegalovirus, according to the listing, were 150 to 200 TCR beta chains.

13 Jbeta primers and 60 Vbeta primers were used for the PCR. Method: immunoSEQ multiplex PCR; TCRdb's copy keeps in-frame clones and lacks some. The table has 100,000 to 150,000 clones, 80% seen once. The germline CDR1 and CDR2 sequences are SGHRS and YFSETQ. Unmatched junction bases numbered 3, after V lost 0 bases and J lost 5 bases. This CDR3 has 15 residues. This clone was detected only once. The antigen remains undetermined. While unrecorded immune exposures were likely, the donors were nominally healthy when sampled. The clonotype comes from a middle-aged woman in good health and CMV-seronegative. The sample was PBMCs. The chain carries TRBV5-1 and TRBJ2-1; 9 nucleotides agree with TRBD2. CDR3: CASSLGLAGNNEQFF. CDR3 nucleotide sequence: TGCGCCAGCAGCTTGGGTCTAGCGGGGAACAATGAGCAGTTCTTC. Full variable domain (remainder filled in from reference TRBV5-1 and TRBJ2-1): KAGVTQTPRYLIKTRGQQVTLSCSPISGHRSVSWYQQTPGQGLQFLFEYFSETQRNKGNFPGRFSGRQFSNSRSEMNVSTLELGDSALYLCASSLGLAGNNEQFFGPGTRLTVL.